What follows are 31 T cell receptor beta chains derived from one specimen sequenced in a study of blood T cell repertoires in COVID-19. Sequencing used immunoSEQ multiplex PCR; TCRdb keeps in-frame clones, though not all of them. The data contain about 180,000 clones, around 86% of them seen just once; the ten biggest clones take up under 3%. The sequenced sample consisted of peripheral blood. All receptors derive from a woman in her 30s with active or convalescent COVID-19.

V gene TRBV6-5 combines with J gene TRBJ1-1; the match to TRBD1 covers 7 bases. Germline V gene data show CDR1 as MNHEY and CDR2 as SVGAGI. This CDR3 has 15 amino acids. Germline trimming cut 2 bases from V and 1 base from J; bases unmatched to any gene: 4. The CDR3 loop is CASSYRDRTNTEAFF. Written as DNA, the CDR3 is TGTGCCAGCAGTTACCGGGACAGAACGAACACTGAAGCTTTCTTT.

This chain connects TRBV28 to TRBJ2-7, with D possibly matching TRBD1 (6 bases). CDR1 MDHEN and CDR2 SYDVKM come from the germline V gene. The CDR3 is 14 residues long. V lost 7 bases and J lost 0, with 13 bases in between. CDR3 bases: TGTGCCAGCATGGGTAGGGACAACTCCTACGAGCAGTACTTC. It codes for CASMGRDNSYEQYF.

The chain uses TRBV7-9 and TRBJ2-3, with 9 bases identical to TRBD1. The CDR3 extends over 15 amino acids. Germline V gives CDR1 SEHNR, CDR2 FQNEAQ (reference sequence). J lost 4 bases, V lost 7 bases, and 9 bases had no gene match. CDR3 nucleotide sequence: TGTGCCAGCACCCCGTGGGGACAGGGTGCAGATACGCAGTATTTT. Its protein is CASTPWGQGADTQYF. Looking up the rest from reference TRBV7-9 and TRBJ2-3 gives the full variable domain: DTGVSQNPRHKITKRGQNVTFRCDPISEHNRLYWYRQTLGQGPEFLTYFQNEAQLEKSRLLSDRFSAERPKGSFSTLEIQRTEQGDSAMYLCASTPWGQGADTQYFGPGTRLTVL.

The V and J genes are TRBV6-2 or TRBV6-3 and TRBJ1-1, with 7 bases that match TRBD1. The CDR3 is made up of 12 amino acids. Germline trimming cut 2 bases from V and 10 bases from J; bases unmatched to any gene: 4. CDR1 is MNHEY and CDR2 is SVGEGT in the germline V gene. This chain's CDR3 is CASSYRGLGAFF. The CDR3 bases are TGTGCCAGCAGTTACAGGGGGCTTGGAGCTTTCTTT.

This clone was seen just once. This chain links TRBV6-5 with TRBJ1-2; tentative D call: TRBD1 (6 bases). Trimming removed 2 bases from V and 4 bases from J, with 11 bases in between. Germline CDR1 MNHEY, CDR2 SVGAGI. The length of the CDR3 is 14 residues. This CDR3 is CASSYADRRYGYTF. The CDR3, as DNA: TGTGCCAGCAGTTACGCAGACAGGCGCTATGGCTACACCTTC.

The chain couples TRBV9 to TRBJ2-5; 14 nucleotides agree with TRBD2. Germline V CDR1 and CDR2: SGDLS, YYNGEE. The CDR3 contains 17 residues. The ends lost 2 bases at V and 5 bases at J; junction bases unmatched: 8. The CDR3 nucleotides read TGTGCCAGCAGCGTCGGACTAGCGGGGGGAGCTTGGGAGACCCAGTACTTC. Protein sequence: CASSVGLAGGAWETQYF.

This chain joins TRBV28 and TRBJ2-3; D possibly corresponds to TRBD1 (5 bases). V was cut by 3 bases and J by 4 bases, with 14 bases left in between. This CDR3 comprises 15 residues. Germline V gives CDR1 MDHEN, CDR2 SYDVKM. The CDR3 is CASSFRVLSADTQYF. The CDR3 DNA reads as TGTGCCAGCAGTTTCAGGGTGCTCTCAGCAGATACGCAGTATTTT.

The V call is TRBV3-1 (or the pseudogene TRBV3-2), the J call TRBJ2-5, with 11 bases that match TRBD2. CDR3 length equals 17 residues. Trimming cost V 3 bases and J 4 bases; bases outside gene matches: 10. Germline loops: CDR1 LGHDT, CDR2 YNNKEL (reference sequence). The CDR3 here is CASSHNLAGGSGETQYF. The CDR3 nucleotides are TGTGCCAGCAGCCACAATCTAGCGGGAGGCTCTGGAGAGACCCAGTACTTC.

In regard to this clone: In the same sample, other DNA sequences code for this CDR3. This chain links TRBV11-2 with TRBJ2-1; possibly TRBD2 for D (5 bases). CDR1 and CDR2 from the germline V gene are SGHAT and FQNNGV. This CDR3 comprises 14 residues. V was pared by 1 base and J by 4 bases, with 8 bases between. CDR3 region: CASSLAGGYNEQFF. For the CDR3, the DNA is TGTGCCAGCAGCTTAGCAGGCGGGTACAATGAGCAGTTCTTC.

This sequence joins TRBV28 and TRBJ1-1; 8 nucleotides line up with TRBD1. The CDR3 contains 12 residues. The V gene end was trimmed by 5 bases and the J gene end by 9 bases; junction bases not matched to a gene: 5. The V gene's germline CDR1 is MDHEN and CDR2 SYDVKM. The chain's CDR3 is CASSTGTGQAFF. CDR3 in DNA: TGTGCCAGCAGTACCGGGACAGGCCAAGCTTTCTTT.

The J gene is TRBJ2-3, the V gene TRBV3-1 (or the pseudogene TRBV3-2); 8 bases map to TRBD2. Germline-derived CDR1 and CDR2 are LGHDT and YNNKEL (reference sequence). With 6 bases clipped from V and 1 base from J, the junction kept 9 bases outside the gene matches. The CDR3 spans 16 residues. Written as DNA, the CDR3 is TGTGCCAGCAGACGAAGCGGGAGTCGGGGCACAGATACGCAGTATTTT. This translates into CASRRSGSRGTDTQYF.

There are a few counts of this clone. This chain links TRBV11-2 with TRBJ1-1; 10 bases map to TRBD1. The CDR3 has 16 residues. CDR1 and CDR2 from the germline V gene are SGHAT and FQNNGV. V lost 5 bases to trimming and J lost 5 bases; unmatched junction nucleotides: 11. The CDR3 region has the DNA TGTGCCAGCAGCCAGACAGGGGGCGCGACTGGGACTGAAGCTTTCTTT. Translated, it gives CASSQTGGATGTEAFF.

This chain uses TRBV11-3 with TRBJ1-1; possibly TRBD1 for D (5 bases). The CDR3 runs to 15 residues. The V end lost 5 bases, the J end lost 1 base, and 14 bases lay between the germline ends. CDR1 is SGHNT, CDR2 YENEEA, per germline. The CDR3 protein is CASSVRGSENTEAFF. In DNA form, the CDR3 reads TGTGCCAGCAGCGTAAGGGGCTCAGAGAACACTGAAGCTTTCTTT.

Here the CDR3 DNA reads TGTGCCAGTAGTAGCGACAGAACCAGAGAGACCCAGTACTTC. This encodes CASSSDRTRETQYF. This rearrangement joins TRBV19 to TRBJ2-5; weak D call: TRBD1 (5 bases). V was trimmed by 4 bases and J by 4 bases, leaving 13 bases between them. CDR1 and CDR2 from the germline V gene are LNHDA and SQIVND (reference sequence). This CDR3 region has 14 residues.

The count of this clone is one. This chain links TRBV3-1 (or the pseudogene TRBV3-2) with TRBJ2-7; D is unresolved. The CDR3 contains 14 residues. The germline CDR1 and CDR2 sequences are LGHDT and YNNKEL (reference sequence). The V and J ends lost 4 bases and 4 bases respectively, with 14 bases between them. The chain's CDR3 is CASSRPPGTYEQYF. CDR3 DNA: TGTGCCAGCAGCCGACCCCCAGGAACTTACGAGCAGTACTTC.

The CDR3 nucleotides read TGTGCCAGCAGCCAGGCCAACTCCTACGAGCAGTACTTC. The encoded protein is CASSQANSYEQYF. The gene calls are TRBV3-1 (or the pseudogene TRBV3-2) and TRBJ2-7; D unclear. The CDR3 consists of 13 residues. Germline CDR1 LGHDT, CDR2 YNNKEL (reference sequence). V gave up 3 bases and J gave up 0 bases, with 6 bases separating them.

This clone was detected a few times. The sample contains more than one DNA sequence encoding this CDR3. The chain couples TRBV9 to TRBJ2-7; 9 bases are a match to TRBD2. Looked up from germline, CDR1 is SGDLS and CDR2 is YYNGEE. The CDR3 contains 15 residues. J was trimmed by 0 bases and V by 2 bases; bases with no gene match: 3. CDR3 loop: CASSVGSGSSYEQYF. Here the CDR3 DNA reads TGTGCCAGCAGCGTCGGTAGCGGGAGCTCCTACGAGCAGTACTTC.

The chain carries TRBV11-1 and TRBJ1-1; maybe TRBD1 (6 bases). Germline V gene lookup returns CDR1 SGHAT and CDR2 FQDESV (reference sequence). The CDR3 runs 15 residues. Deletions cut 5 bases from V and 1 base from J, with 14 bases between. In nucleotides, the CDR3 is TGTGCCAGCAGCCAACAGGGTTGGGGGAACACTGAAGCTTTCTTT. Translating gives CASSQQGWGNTEAFF.

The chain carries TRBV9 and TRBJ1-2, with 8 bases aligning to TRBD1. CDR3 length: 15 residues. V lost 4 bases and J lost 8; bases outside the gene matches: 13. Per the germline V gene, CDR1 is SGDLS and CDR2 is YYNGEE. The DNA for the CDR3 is TGTGCCAGCAGCCGAGGGCAGGGAGGGACAGGAGGCTACACCTTC. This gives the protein CASSRGQGGTGGYTF.

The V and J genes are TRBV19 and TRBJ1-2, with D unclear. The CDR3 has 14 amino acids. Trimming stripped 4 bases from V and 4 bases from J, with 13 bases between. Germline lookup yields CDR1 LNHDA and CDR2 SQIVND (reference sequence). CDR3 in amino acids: CASSRMGSGYGYTF. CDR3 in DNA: TGTGCCAGTAGTAGAATGGGTAGCGGCTATGGCTACACCTTC.

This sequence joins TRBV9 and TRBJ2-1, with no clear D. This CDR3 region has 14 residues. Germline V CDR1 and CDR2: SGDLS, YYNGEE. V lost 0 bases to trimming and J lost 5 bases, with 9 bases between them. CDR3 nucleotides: TGTGCCAGCAGCGTAGAGTGGCTTAACAATGAGCAGTTCTTC. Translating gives CASSVEWLNNEQFF.

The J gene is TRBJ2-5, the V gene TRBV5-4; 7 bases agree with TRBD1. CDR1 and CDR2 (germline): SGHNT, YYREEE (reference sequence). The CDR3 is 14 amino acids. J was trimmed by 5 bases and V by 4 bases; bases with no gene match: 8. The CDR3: CASSQGVEEETQYF. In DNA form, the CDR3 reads TGTGCCAGCAGCCAGGGGGTCGAAGAGGAGACCCAGTACTTC.

Written as DNA, the CDR3 is TGTGCCAGCAGCCGCAGGAGGGGCACTGAAGCTTTCTTT. Translation gives CASSRRRGTEAFF. V is TRBV14 and J is TRBJ1-1; possible D gene TRBD1, 5 bases. From germline, CDR1 is SGHDN and CDR2 FVKESK. Trimming removed 4 bases from V and 4 bases from J, with 10 bases in between. CDR3 length: 13 amino acids.

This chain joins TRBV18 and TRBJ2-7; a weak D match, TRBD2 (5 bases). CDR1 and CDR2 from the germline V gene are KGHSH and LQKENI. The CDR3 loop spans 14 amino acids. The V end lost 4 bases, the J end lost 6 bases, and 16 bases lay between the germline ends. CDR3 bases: TGTGCCAGCTCACTTACCGGGGAAACCTTCGAGCAGTACTTC. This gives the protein CASSLTGETFEQYF.

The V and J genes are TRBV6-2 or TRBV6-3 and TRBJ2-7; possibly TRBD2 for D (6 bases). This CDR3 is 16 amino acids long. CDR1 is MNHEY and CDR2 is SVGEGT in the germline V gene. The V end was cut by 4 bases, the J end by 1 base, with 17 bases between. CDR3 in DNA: TGTGCCAGCAGTTCGGGCCCGCGGGACCCTTCCTACGAGCAGTACTTC. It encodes CASSSGPRDPSYEQYF.

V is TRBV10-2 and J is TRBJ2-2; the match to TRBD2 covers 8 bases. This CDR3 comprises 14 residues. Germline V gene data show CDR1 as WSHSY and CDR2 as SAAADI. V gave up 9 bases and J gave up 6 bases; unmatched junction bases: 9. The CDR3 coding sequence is TGCGCCAGTAAAGCGGGAGAGTTCCCCGGGGAGCTGTTTTTT. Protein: CASKAGEFPGELFF.

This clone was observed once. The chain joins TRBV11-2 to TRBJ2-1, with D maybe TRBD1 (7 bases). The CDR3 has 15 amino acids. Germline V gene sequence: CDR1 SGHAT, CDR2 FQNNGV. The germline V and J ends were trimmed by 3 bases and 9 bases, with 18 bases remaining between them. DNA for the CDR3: TGTGCCAGCAGCTTGGCGGAGCCCCAGGGGGGTGAGCAGTTCTTC. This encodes CASSLAEPQGGEQFF.

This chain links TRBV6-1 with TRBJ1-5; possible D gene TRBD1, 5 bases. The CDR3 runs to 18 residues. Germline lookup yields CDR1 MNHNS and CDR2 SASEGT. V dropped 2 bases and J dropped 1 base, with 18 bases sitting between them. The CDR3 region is CASSERPRGVVSNQPQHF. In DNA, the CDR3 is TGTGCCAGCAGTGAAAGGCCCCGGGGGGTTGTAAGCAATCAGCCCCAGCATTTT.

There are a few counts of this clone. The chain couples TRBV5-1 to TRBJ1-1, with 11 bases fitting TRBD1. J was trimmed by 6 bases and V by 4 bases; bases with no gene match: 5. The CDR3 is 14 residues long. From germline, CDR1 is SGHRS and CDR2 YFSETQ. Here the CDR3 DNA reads TGCGCCAGCAGCGCCGGACAGGGGGCAGCTGAAGCTTTCTTT. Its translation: CASSAGQGAAEAFF.

For the CDR3, the DNA is TGTGCCAGCAGTTTAATTGCCCTCAGGTCCAATGAGCAGTTCTTC. Protein product: CASSLIALRSNEQFF. The gene calls are TRBV28 and TRBJ2-1; D unclear. Looked up from germline, CDR1 is MDHEN and CDR2 is SYDVKM. The CDR3 is made up of 15 amino acids. V was shortened by 2 bases and J by 6 bases, with 14 bases between the two germline ends.

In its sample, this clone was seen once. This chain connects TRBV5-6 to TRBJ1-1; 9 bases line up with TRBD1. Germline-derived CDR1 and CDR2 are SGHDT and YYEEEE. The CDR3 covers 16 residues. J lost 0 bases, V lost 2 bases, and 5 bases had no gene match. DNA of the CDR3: TGTGCCAGCAGCTTTGGACAGGGGCTAATGAACACTGAAGCTTTCTTT. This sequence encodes CASSFGQGLMNTEAFF.